Following are 3 T cell receptor beta chains from one sample sequenced in a study of shared clonotypes between healthy human individuals (dated by TCRdb to 2018 to 2020). The library was produced with the immunoSEQ multiplex PCR assay. Imported from immuneACCESS, the table was reduced by TCRdb to in-frame sequences with V and J called. These copies leave out some clones; in studies compared against another copy, an unresolved V gene accounts for under half, and the cause of the remainder is not known. This sample lists 2 million to 3 million clones; more than 85% were detected once. About 0.34% of the sample is taken by the ten largest. Sequences were obtained from naive CD4+ T cells from PBMCs. Taken with the paper, the label for cell subset or site translates to: CD45RA+ positively selected. All receptors come from a man aged 18 to 29 in good health. Some clones in this sample may be carry-over from other donors' samples.

V and J are TRBV2 and TRBJ2-7; 8 nucleotides match TRBD1. The germline gives CDR1 SNHLY, CDR2 FYNNEI. The ends lost 9 bases at V and 12 bases at J; junction bases unmatched: 10. The CDR3 length is 11 residues. CDR3: CASFTQGAGYF. CDR3 nucleotide sequence: TGTGCCAGTTTCACGCAGGGGGCTGGGTACTTC.

This chain links TRBV5-1 with TRBJ2-1; 11 bases map to TRBD2. Per the germline V gene, CDR1 is SGHRS and CDR2 is YFSETQ. V lost 0 bases to trimming and J lost 8 bases; unmatched junction nucleotides: 4. CDR3 length equals 15 residues. CDR3 region: CASSLALAGGDEQFF. In DNA, the CDR3 is TGCGCCAGCAGCTTGGCGCTAGCGGGAGGCGATGAGCAGTTCTTC.

The chain has TRBV5-1 and TRBJ2-2; no clear D gene. The V end lost 2 bases, the J end lost 0 bases, and 8 bases lay between the germline ends. CDR1 and CDR2 (germline): SGHRS, YFSETQ. The CDR3 is 15 residues long. CDR3 sequence: CASSFTHPNTGELFF. DNA of the CDR3: TGCGCCAGCAGCTTCACTCATCCGAACACCGGGGAGCTGTTTTTT.